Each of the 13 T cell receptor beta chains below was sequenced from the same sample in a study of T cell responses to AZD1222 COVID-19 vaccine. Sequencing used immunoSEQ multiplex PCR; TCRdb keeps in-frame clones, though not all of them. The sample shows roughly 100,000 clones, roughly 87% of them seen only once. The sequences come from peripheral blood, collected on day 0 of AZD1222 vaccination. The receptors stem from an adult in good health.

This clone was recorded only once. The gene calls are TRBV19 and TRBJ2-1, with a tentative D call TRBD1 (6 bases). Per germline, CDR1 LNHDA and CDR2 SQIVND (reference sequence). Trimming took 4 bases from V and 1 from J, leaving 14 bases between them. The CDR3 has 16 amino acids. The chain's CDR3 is CASSRRADSSYNEQFF. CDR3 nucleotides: TGTGCCAGTAGTAGGCGGGCGGACAGTTCCTACAATGAGCAGTTCTTC.

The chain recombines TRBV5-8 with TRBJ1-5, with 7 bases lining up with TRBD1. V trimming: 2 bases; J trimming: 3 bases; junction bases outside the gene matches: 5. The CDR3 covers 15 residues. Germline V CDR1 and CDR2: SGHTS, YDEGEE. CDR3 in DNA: TGTGCCAGCAGCTTCCTACAGGGGCTCAATCAGCCCCAGCATTTT. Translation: CASSFLQGLNQPQHF.

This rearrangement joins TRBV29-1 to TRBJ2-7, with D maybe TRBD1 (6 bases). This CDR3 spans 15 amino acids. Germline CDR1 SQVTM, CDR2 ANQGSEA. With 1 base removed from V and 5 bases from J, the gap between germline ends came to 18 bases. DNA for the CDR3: TGCAGCGTTGAAGGGGAGACAGGTAGGATTCACGAGCAGTACTTC. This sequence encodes CSVEGETGRIHEQYF.

The CDR3: CASSTGPGNEQFF. The CDR3 coding sequence is TGTGCCAGTAGTACTGGCCCAGGCAATGAGCAGTTCTTC. The rearrangement uses TRBV19 and TRBJ2-1; unclear D gene. Germline-derived CDR1 and CDR2 are LNHDA and SQIVND (reference sequence). V lost 4 bases to trimming and J lost 6 bases, with 10 bases between them. The CDR3 has 13 amino acids.

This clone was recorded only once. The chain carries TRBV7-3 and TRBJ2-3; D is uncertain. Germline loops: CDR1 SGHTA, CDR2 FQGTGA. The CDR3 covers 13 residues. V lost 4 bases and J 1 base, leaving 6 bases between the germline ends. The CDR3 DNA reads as TGTGCCAGCAGCTCACAACGCACAGATACGCAGTATTTT. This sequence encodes CASSSQRTDTQYF.

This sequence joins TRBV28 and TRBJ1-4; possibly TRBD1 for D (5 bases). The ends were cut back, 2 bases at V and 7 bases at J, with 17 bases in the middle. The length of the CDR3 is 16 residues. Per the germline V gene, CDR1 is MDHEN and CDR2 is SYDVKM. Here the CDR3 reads CASSLTQGGGGEKLFF. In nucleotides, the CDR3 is TGTGCCAGCAGTTTAACGCAGGGAGGCGGCGGTGAAAAACTGTTTTTT.

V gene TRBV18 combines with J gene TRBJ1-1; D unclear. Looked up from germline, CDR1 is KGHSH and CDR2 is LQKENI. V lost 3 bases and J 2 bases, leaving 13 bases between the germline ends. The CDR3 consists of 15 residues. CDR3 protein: CASSPDLATNTEAFF. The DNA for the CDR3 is TGTGCCAGCTCACCTGACCTAGCAACTAACACTGAAGCTTTCTTT.

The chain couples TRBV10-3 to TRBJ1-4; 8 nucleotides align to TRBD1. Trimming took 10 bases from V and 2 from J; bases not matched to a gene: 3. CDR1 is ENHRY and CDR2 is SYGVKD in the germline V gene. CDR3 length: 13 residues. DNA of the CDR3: TGTGCCACCCACAGGGGGACTAATGAAAAACTGTTTTTT. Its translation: CATHRGTNEKLFF.

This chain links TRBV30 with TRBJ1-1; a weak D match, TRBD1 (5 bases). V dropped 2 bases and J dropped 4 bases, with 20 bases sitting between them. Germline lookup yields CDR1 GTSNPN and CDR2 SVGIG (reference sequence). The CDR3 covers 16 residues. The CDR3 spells CAWSMSGKGLGTEAFF. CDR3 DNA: TGTGCCTGGAGTATGTCAGGGAAGGGCCTGGGCACTGAAGCTTTCTTT.

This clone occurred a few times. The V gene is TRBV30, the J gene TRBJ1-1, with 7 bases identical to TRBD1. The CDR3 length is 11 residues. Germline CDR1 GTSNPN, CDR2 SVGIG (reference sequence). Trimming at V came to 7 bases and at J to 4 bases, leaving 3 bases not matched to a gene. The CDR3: CAFDRATEAFF. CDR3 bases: TGTGCCTTTGACAGGGCCACTGAAGCTTTCTTT.

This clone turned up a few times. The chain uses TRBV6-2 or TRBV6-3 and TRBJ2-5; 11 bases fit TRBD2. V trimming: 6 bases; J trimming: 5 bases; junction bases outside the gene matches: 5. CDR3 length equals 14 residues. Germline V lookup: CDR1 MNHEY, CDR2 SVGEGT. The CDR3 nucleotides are TGTGCCAGCAGCCCAACTAGCGGGAGTGAGACCCAGTACTTC. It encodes CASSPTSGSETQYF.

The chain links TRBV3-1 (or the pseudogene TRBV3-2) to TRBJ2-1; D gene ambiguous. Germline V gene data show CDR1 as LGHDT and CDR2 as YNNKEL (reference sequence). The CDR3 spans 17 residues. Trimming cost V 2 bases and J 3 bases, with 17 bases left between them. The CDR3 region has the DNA TGTGCCAGCAGCCAATATGCCGGGCAGAACTTCTACAATGAGCAGTTCTTC. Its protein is CASSQYAGQNFYNEQFF.

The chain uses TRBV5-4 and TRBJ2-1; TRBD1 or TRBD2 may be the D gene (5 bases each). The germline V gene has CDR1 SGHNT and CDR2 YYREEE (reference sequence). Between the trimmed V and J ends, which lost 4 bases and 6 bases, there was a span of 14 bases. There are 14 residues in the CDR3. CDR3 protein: CASSIGTPPNEQFF. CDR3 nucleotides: TGTGCCAGCAGCATCGGGACCCCCCCCAATGAGCAGTTCTTC.